The entry below gives a single TCR beta chain sequence along with its context. This CDR3 is 16 amino acids long. Germline assignment: CDR1 SGHAT and CDR2 FQDESV (reference sequence). The trim removed 5 bases at V and 0 bases at J, leaving 8 bases unmatched. This entry belongs to a study of OX40 agonist ivuxolimab in advanced cancers. Study-wide background: Head and neck, renal cell, melanoma or hepatocellular carcinoma were the cancers that dose-escalation patients had.

Data came from immunoSEQ multiplex PCR; TCRdb stores just in-frame clones and leaves some out. The table records about 76,000 clones, 70% to 90% of them present only once. Sequenced here: CD4+ or CD8+ T cells sorted from blood, sampled in a trial of the OX40 agonist ivuxolimab. This sequence was found in an adult with an advanced solid tumor such as melanoma, head and neck, liver or kidney cancer. The chain employs TRBV11-1 and TRBJ1-1; 8 bases are shared with TRBD1. The CDR3 loop is CASSRYGQGMNTEAFF. The CDR3 region has the DNA TGTGCCAGCAGCCGATATGGACAGGGTATGAACACTGAAGCTTTCTTT.